Below, one TCR beta chain is given with its context. Through a sample-barcoded 5' primer and a J-beta primer mix, a second PCR was run for roughly 6 to 11 cycles. Every sample gave at least 3 million paired-end reads containing CDR3. MiXCR, applied by TCRdb to the 5' RACE reads, yields one record per CDR3 protein. The table has just over 800,000 distinct CDR3 sequences, around 68% seen once. V gave up 3 bases and J gave up 0 bases, with 10 bases separating them. Looked up from germline, CDR1 is LGHNA and CDR2 is YNFKEQ. The CDR3 contains 15 residues. This entry is derived from a study of blood T cells in healthy people across ages.

This sequence originates from a young man in good health. Sequencing was done on a sample of blood. The rearrangement uses TRBV4-2 and TRBJ2-3, with D tentatively TRBD1 (5 bases). CDR3 residues: CASSHSGASTDTQYF. The DNA for the CDR3 is TGTGCCAGCAGCCACAGTGGGGCTAGCACAGATACGCAGTATTTT.